The present TCR beta chain was sequenced within a study of OX40 agonist ivuxolimab in advanced cancers. Assay: immunoSEQ multiplex PCR; the TCRdb copy retains only in-frame clones and omits some. The sample lists approximately 70,000 clones, around 89% seen once, with more than 0.8% in the top ten. Blood was sampled at baseline, cycle 4 day 1, and cycle 7 day 1. The source was CD4+ or CD8+ T cells sorted from blood, collected in a trial of the OX40 agonist ivuxolimab. The TCR sequence derives from an adult with an advanced solid tumor such as melanoma, head and neck, liver or kidney cancer.

In nucleotides, the CDR3 is TGTGCCAGTAGGGGGGGTCTAGCGGGACTGTACGAGCAGTACTTC. This encodes CASRGGLAGLYEQYF. This chain links TRBV19 with TRBJ2-7; 9 bases are a match to TRBD2. Germline assignment: CDR1 LNHDA and CDR2 SQIVND (reference sequence). The CDR3 has 15 amino acids. After removal of 6 bases from V and 4 bases from J, the junction contained 10 bases not matched to a gene.